This T cell receptor (beta chain) was sequenced for a study of a mutant IDH1 vaccine in newly diagnosed glioma. Study in general: Scheduled for weeks 1, 3, 5, 7, 11, 15, 19 and 23, eight vaccinations were given to patients. Treated patients, averaging around 40 years, were approximately 60% male and roughly 38% female. Former treatment meant radiotherapy, temozolomide, or both; the majority had gotten both. Whole-study findings and limits: It seemed that pseudoprogression was not linked to changes in the top peripheral T cell clonotypes.

This CDR3 comprises 17 residues. Trimming took 7 bases from V and 4 from J; bases not matched to a gene: 19. The germline CDR1 and CDR2 sequences are LNHDA and SQIVND (reference sequence). Documented time point: week 23, last vaccination. All doses held 300 ug of mutant IDH1 20-mer peptide, with topical imiquimod. TCRdb's table, derived via immunoSEQ multiplex PCR, lists solely in-frame clones and lacks some. The sample has over 35,000 clones; 81% are singletons. Comments on this clone: Its antigen is unknown.

Sequenced material: PBMCs, taken from a glioma patient whose treatment included an IDH1 peptide vaccine. V and J are TRBV19 and TRBJ2-7, with 7 bases aligning to TRBD1. This receptor was obtained from a middle-aged man with glioma. In DNA, the CDR3 is TGTGCCAGTACCCAACGGGCCTCGACAGGGCCGCTGTACGAGCAGTACTTC. It codes for CASTQRASTGPLYEQYF.